Listed below are T cell receptor beta chains from one sample, sequenced in a study of cytomegalovirus exposure and HLA in healthy donors. TCRdb's copy holds only in-frame clones and misses some; the assay was immunoSEQ multiplex PCR. The table lists about 170,000 clones, around 76% of them singletons. Sample: PBMCs. Receptor source: a woman in her twenties or thirties in good health and CMV-seropositive. Each CDR3 is given with its conserved first and last residue. D genes are given only for firm matches. Only some rows state a clone size, as once, few, many or a class for expanded clones.

clone_size | d_call | j_call | v_call | cdr3_nt | cdr3_aa
- | - | TRBJ2-5 | TRBV10-3 | TGTGCCATCGCTGAACATTCAGGGACTCAAGAGACCCAGTACTTC | CAIAEHSGTQETQYF
- | TRBD1 | TRBJ1-1 | TRBV19 | TGTGCCAGTGTGGACAGGATGAACACTGAAGCTTTCTTT | CASVDRMNTEAFF
- | - | TRBJ2-7 | TRBV28 | TGTGCCAGCAGTGGACAGCCGGAGATTGGAGTGGCCACCTACGAGCAGTACTTC | CASSGQPEIGVATYEQYF
- | - | TRBJ2-6 | TRBV19 | TGTGCCAGTACCGCCCCGGCGGATCCTGGGGCCAACGTCCTGACTTTC | CASTAPADPGANVLTF
- | - | TRBJ1-2 | TRBV4-3 | TGCGCCAGCAGCCAAGGAGGGACACTAAACTATGGCTACACCTTC | CASSQGGTLNYGYTF
- | - | TRBJ2-7 | TRBV21-1 | TGTGCCAGCAACAAGGGGAACGTCCTAAAGACAGGGGGCGATGGGACCCACTACGAGCAGTACTTC | CASNKGNVLKTGGDGTHYEQYF
- | - | TRBJ2-7 | TRBV30 | TGTGCCTGGAGTTGGGGGGAGAACTACGAGCAGTACTTC | CAWSWGENYEQYF
- | TRBD1 | TRBJ2-1 | TRBV19 | TGTGCCAGTAGTACTACCGGGACAGGGTATTTGAATGAGCAGTTCTTC | CASSTTGTGYLNEQFF
- | - | TRBJ2-3 | TRBV11-2 | TGTGCCAGCAGCTTGTTTGCGGGTAACACAGATACGCAGTATTTT | CASSLFAGNTDTQYF
- | TRBD1 | TRBJ2-3 | TRBV6-5 | TGTGCCAGCAGTCGAACAGGGGGCATACCCTCAACGCAGTATTTT | CASSRTGGIPSTQYF
- | - | TRBJ1-1 | TRBV5-4 | TGTGCCAGCAGCGTACAGGGAGCGGACACTGAAGCTTTCTTT | CASSVQGADTEAFF
few | - | TRBJ2-2 | TRBV4-3 | TGCGCCAGCAGCCAAGATTGGGTTGAGGGGGTCACCGGGGAGCTGTTTTTT | CASSQDWVEGVTGELFF
- | TRBD1 | TRBJ2-1 | TRBV4-1 | TGCGCCAGCAGCCAAGATCCCAATGGGGTGACAGGGAATTGGGGTGAGCAGTTCTTC | CASSQDPNGVTGNWGEQFF
- | TRBD1 | TRBJ2-7 | TRBV6-1 | TGTGCCAGCTCGCATAGGGGGCACTACGAGCAGTACTTC | CASSHRGHYEQYF
- | - | TRBJ1-3 | TRBV4-1 | TGCGCCAGCAGCCAAGATTTGGGGCAGGGACTCGGAAACACCATATATTTT | CASSQDLGQGLGNTIYF
- | TRBD1 | TRBJ1-1 | TRBV6-5 | TGTGCCAGCAGTTACTCGGCAGGGGGGACTAACACTGAAGCTTTCTTT | CASSYSAGGTNTEAFF
- | - | TRBJ1-2 | TRBV2 | TGTGCCAGCAGTTTTGACAGGAACTATGGCTACACCTTC | CASSFDRNYGYTF
- | TRBD1 | TRBJ1-3 | TRBV7-9 | TGTGCCAGCAGCCCGAGTCTAACGGACAGGGGGCTCTCTGGAAACACCATATATTTT | CASSPSLTDRGLSGNTIYF
- | TRBD2 | TRBJ2-7 | TRBV4-1 | TGCGCCAGCAGCCACCTCACTAGCGGGAAGACGGGGGAGCAGTACTTC | CASSHLTSGKTGEQYF
- | - | TRBJ2-4 | TRBV2 | TGTGCCAGCAGCCTTCGAGACGGAGAAGTAGCCAAAAACATTCAGTACTTC | CASSLRDGEVAKNIQYF
- | - | TRBJ1-6 | TRBV5-6 | TGTGCCAGCAGCTTTGTACAGGGTAGTAATTCACCCCTCCACTTT | CASSFVQGSNSPLHF
- | - | TRBJ2-7 | TRBV2 | TGTGCCAGCAGTTTCGAGGCGGTAAACGAGCAGTACTTC | CASSFEAVNEQYF
few | - | TRBJ2-7 | TRBV6-5 | TGTGCCAGCAGCCTACAGGGAAAAGGGAGCTACGAGCAGTACTTC | CASSLQGKGSYEQYF
- | TRBD1 | TRBJ1-1 | TRBV7-2 | TGTGCCAGCAGCTTAGGGAACAGGGGGCAAGCTTTCTTT | CASSLGNRGQAFF
once | TRBD1 | TRBJ2-3 | TRBV11-2 | TGTGCCAGCAGCTCACTACAACAGGGGTTGTCAGATACGCAGTATTTT | CASSSLQQGLSDTQYF
- | - | TRBJ2-2 | TRBV9 | TGTGCCAGCAGCGCGACCGGGCAGGGAAACACCGGGGAGCTGTTTTTT | CASSATGQGNTGELFF
- | - | TRBJ1-1 | TRBV5-6 | TGTGCCAGCAGCTTGGGGCATCGCAGTCAGGCTTTCTTT | CASSLGHRSQAFF
few | - | TRBJ2-3 | TRBV5-1 | TGCGCCAGCAGTCGCGGGGGCCCTTCCACAGATACGCAGTATTTT | CASSRGGPSTDTQYF
- | - | TRBJ2-5 | TRBV5-1 | TGCGCCAGCAGCTTGGCGGACGGGGGAGAGACCCAGTACTTC | CASSLADGGETQYF
- | - | TRBJ1-2 | TRBV7-2 | TGTGCCAGCAGCCTAGGGCCTTTTTACTATGGCTACACCTTC | CASSLGPFYYGYTF
- | - | TRBJ2-2 | TRBV7-2 | TGTGCCAGCAGCTTAGTACGGGCCGGGGAGCTGTTTTTT | CASSLVRAGELFF
- | - | TRBJ1-4 | TRBV7-9 | TGTGCCAGCAGCGCGCGGTTATCAACTAATGAAAAACTGTTTTTT | CASSARLSTNEKLFF
- | TRBD1 | TRBJ1-2 | TRBV18 | TGTGCCAGCTCCGTTGGACAGGGGCTTAACTATGGCTACACCTTC | CASSVGQGLNYGYTF